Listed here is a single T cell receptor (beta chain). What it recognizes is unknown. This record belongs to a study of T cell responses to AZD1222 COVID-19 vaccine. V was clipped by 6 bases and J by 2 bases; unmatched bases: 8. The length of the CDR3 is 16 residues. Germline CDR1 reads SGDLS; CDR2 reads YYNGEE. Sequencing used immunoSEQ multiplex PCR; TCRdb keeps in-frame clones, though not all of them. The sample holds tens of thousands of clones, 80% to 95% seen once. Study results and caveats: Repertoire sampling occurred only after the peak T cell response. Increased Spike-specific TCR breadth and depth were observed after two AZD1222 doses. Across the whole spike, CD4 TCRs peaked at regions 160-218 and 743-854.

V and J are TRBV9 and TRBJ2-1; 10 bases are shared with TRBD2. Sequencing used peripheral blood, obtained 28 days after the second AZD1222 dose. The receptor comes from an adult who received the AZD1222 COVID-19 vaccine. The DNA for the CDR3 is TGTGCCAGCACCTTAGGACTAGCGGATCCCTACAATGAGCAGTTCTTC. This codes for CASTLGLADPYNEQFF. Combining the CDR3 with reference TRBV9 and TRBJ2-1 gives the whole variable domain DSGVTQTPKHLITATGQRVTLRCSPRSGDLSVYWYQQSLDQGLQFLIQYYNGEERAKGNILERFSAQQFPDLHSELNLSSLELGDSALYFCASTLGLADPYNEQFFGPGTRLTVL.